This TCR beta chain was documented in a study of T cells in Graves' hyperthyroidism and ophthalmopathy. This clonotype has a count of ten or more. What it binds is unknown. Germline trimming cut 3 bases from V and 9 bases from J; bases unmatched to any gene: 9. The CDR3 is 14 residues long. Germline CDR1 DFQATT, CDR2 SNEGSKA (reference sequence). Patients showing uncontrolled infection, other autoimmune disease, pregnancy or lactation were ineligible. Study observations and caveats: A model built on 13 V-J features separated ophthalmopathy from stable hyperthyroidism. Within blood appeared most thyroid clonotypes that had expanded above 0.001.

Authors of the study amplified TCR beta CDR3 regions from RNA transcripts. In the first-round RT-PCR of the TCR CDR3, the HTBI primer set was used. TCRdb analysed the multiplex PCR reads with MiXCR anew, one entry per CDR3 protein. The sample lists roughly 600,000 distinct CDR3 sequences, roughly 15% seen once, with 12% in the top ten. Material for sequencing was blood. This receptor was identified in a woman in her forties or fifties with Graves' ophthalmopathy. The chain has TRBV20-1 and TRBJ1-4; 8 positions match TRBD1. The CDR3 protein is CSASPGQGVKKLFF. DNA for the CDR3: TGCAGTGCTAGCCCCGGACAGGGAGTGAAAAAACTGTTTTTT.